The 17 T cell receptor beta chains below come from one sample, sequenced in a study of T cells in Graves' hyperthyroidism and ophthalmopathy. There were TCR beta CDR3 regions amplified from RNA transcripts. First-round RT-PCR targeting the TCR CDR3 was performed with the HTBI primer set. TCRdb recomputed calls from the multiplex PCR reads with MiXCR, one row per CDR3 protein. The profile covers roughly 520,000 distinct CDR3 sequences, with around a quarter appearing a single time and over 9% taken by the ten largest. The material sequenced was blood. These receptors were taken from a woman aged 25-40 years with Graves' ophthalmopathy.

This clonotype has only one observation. This CDR3 reads CSVLERDTEAFF. DNA for the CDR3: TGCAGTGTACTCGAAAGGGACACTGAAGCTTTCTTT. The chain uses TRBV20-1 and TRBJ1-1; D is unclear. Between the trimmed V and J ends, which lost 7 bases and 3 bases, there was a span of 12 bases. The CDR3 spans 12 residues. Germline V gene data show CDR1 as DFQATT and CDR2 as SNEGSKA (reference sequence).

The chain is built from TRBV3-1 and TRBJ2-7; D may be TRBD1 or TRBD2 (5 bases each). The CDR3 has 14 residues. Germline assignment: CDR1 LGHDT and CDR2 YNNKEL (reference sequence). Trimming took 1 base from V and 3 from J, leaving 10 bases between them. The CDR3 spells CASSQVGTLYEQYF. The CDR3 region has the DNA TGTGCCAGCAGCCAAGTAGGGACCCTCTACGAGCAGTACTTC.

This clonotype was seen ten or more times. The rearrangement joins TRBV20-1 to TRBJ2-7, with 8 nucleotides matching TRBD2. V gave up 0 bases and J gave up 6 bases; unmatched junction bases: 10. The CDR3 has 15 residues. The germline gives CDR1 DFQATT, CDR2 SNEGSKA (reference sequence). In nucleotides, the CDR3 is TGCAGTGCTAGAGACCCTTTAGCCGGGGGGGGCGAGCAGTACTTC. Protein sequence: CSARDPLAGGGEQYF.

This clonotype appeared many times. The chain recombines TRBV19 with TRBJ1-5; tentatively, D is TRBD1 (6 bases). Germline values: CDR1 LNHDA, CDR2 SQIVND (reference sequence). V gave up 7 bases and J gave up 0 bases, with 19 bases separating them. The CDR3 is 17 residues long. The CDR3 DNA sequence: TGTGCCAGTAAAGTCGGTAGGGGGGTTTATAGCAATCAGCCCCAGCATTTT. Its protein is CASKVGRGVYSNQPQHF.

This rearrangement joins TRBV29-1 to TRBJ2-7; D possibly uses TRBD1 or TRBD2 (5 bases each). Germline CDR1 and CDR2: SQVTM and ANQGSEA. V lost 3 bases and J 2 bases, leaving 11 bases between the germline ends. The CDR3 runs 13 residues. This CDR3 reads CSVEIRDPYEQYF. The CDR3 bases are TGCAGCGTTGAGATTCGGGACCCCTACGAGCAGTACTTC.

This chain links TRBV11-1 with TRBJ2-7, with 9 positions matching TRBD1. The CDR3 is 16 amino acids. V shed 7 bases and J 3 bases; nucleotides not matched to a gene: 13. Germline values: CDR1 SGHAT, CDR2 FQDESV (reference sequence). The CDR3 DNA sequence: TGTGCCAGCATTAGGAGAGGGACAGGGACTTTCTACGAGCAGTACTTC. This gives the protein CASIRRGTGTFYEQYF.

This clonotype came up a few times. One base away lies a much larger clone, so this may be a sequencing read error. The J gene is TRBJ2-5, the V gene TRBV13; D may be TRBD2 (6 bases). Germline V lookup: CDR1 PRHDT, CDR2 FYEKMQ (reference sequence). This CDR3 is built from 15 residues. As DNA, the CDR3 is TGTGCCAGCAGCTCCCCCCGGGGGTCCCAAGAGGCCCAGTACTTC. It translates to CASSSPRGSQEAQYF.

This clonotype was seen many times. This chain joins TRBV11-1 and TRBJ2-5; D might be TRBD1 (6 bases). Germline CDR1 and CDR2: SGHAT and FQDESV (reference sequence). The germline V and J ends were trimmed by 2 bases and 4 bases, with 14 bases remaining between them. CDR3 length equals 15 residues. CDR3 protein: CASSLLWGPGETQYF. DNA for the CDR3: TGTGCCAGCAGCTTACTGTGGGGGCCGGGAGAGACCCAGTACTTC. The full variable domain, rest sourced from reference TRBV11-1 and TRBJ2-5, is EAEVAQSPRYKITEKSQAVAFWCDPISGHATLYWYRQILGQGPELLVQFQDESVVDDSQLPKDRFSAERLKGVDSTLKIQPAELGDSAMYLCASSLLWGPGETQYFGPGTRLLVL.

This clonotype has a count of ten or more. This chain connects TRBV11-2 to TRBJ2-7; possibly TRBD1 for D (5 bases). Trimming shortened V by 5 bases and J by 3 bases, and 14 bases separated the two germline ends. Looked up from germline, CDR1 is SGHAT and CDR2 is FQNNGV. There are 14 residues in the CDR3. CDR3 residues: CASSPITGYYEQYF. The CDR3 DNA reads TGTGCCAGCAGCCCGATAACAGGTTACTACGAGCAGTACTTC.

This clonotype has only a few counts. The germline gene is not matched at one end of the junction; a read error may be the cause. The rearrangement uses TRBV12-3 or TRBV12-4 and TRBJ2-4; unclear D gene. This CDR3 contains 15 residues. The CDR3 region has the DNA TGTGCCAGCAGTTTTTCGGCTAGTATCCAAAACATTAAGTACTTC. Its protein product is CASSFSASIQNIKYF.

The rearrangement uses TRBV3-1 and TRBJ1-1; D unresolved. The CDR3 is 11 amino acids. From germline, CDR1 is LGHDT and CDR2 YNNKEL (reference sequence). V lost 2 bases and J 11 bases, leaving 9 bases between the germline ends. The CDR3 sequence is CASSQTHMAFF. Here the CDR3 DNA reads TGTGCCAGCAGCCAAACCCACATGGCTTTCTTT.

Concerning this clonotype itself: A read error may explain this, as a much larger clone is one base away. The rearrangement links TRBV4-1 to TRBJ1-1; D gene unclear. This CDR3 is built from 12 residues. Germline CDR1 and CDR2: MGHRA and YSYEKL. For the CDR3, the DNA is TGCGCCAGCAGCCGGCCGGGAGCTGAAGCTTGCTTT. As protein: CASSRPGAEACF.

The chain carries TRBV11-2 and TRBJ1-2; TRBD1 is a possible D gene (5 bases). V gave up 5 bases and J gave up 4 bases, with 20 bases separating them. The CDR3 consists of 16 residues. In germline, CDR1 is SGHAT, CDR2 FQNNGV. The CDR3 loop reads CASSNMAGRLGYGYTF. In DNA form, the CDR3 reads TGTGCCAGCAGCAATATGGCGGGACGGCTTGGCTATGGCTACACCTTC.

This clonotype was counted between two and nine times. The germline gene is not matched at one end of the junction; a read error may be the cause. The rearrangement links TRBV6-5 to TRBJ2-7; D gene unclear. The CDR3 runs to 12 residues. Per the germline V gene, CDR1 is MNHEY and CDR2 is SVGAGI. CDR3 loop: CASSYNPYDQYF. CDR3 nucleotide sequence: TGTGCCAGCAGTTATAATCCCTACGATCAGTACTTC.

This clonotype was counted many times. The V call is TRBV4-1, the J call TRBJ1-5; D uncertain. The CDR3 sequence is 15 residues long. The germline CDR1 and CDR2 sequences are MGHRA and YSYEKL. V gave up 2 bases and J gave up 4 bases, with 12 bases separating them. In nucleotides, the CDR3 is TGCGCCAGCAGCCAACTCTCGGGTCTTAATCAGCCCCAGCATTTT. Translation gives CASSQLSGLNQPQHF.

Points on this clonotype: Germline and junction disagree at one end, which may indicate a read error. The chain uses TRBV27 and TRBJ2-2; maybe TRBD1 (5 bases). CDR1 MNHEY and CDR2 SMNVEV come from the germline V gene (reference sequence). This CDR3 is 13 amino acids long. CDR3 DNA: TGTGCCTGCAGTGTCCAGGGTACCGGGGAGCTGTTTTTT. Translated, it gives CACSVQGTGELFF.

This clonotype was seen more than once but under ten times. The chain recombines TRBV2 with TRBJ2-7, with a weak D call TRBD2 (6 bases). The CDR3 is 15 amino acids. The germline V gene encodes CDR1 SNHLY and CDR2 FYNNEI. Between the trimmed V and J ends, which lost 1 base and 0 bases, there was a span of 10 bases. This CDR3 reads CASSEEGLISYEQYF. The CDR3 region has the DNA TGTGCCAGCAGTGAAGAGGGACTGATCTCCTACGAGCAGTACTTC.